This passage covers 25 T cell receptor beta chains from one sample sequenced in a study of blood T cell repertoires in COVID-19. Profiling relied on immunoSEQ multiplex PCR, and the TCRdb table lists in-frame clones only, not all of them. The table includes around 250,000 clones, 91% detected once. Specimen: PBMCs or T cells enriched from blood (not recorded which). Receptor source: a human donor in a cohort exposed to, infected with or recovered from COVID-19 (not recorded which). The donor label of this sample is uncertain.

J is TRBJ2-5 and V is TRBV7-8; no clear D gene. This CDR3 is 15 amino acids long. Trimming left V 2 bases short and J 6 bases short, with 16 bases between. Germline V gene data show CDR1 as SGHVS and CDR2 as FQNEAQ. CDR3 DNA sequence: TGTGCCAGCAGCTTACTAGACCAGTCTTGGCAGACCCAGTACTTC. It translates to CASSLLDQSWQTQYF.

This chain connects TRBV4-2 to TRBJ2-5, with TRBD2 matching 11 bases. CDR3 size: 18 residues. V gave up 0 bases and J gave up 1 base; unmatched junction bases: 7. In germline, CDR1 is LGHNA, CDR2 YNFKEQ. This CDR3 is CASSQDRILAGGQETQYF. The CDR3 DNA is TGTGCCAGCAGCCAAGATCGTATCCTAGCGGGGGGCCAAGAGACCCAGTACTTC.

The gene calls are TRBV6-2 or TRBV6-3 and TRBJ2-7, with 7 positions matching TRBD1. V dropped 5 bases and J dropped 5; count of bases not matched to a gene: 9. The CDR3 length is 14 residues. The V gene's germline CDR1 is MNHEY and CDR2 SVGEGT. CDR3: CASSITGVIDEQYF. CDR3 coding DNA: TGTGCCAGCAGTATTACAGGGGTAATTGACGAGCAGTACTTC.

This clone appeared a few times. V usage is TRBV24-1 and J usage is TRBJ1-2; perhaps TRBD1 as D (5 bases). Germline lookup yields CDR1 KGHDR and CDR2 SFDVKD. The CDR3 length is 13 residues. Between the trimmed V and J ends, which lost 3 bases and 4 bases, there was a span of 8 bases. The CDR3 reads CATSDPGFYGYTF. In DNA, the CDR3 is TGTGCCACCAGTGATCCAGGGTTCTATGGCTACACCTTC.

The chain employs TRBV3-1 (or the pseudogene TRBV3-2) and TRBJ1-1, with 8 nucleotides matching TRBD1. Unmatched junction bases numbered 2, after V lost 0 bases and J lost 5 bases. This CDR3 comprises 14 residues. Germline loops: CDR1 LGHDT, CDR2 YNNKEL (reference sequence). In nucleotides, the CDR3 is TGTGCCAGCAGCCAAGACAGGGGGCAGACTGAAGCTTTCTTT. Its translation: CASSQDRGQTEAFF.

This clone was recorded once. V is TRBV6-2 or TRBV6-3 and J is TRBJ2-1; D uncertain. This CDR3 spans 15 amino acids. Germline CDR1 reads MNHEY; CDR2 reads SVGEGT. Deletions cut 5 bases from V and 0 bases from J, with 11 bases between. CDR3 region: CASSRLTSSYNEQFF. CDR3 sequence (DNA): TGTGCCAGCAGTCGACTTACGAGCTCCTACAATGAGCAGTTCTTC.

The chain has TRBV3-1 (or the pseudogene TRBV3-2) and TRBJ2-6; D unresolved. Trimming stripped 6 bases from V and 2 bases from J, with 2 bases between. The CDR3 totals 12 residues. The germline gives CDR1 LGHDT, CDR2 YNNKEL (reference sequence). CDR3 nucleotide sequence: TGTGCCAGCAGTACTGGGGCCAACGTCCTGACTTTC. Translating it yields CASSTGANVLTF.

The V gene is TRBV5-6, the J gene TRBJ1-2; 9 positions agree with TRBD1. Germline V gene sequence: CDR1 SGHDT, CDR2 YYEEEE. The CDR3 covers 12 residues. Trimming at V came to 6 bases and at J to 8 bases, leaving 5 bases not matched to a gene. The CDR3 nucleotides read TGTGCCAGCACCTTCACAGGGGGCGGCTACACCTTC. Its translation is CASTFTGGGYTF.

The rearrangement uses TRBV5-8 and TRBJ1-3; D unclear. This CDR3 is 13 amino acids long. V shed 4 bases and J shed 5 bases, with 10 bases lying between them. In germline, CDR1 is SGHTS, CDR2 YDEGEE. This chain's CDR3 is CASSPGGRNTIYF. CDR3 coding DNA: TGTGCCAGCAGCCCGGGAGGAAGAAACACCATATATTTT.

This chain joins TRBV14 and TRBJ1-1; possibly TRBD1 for D (5 bases). V was clipped by 3 bases and J by 1 base, with 15 bases between them. The CDR3 contains 16 residues. Germline CDR1 reads SGHDN; CDR2 reads FVKESK. The CDR3 region has the DNA TGTGCCAGCAGCCAGGGGCTTATCCTCCAGAACACTGAAGCTTTCTTT. Its protein is CASSQGLILQNTEAFF.

This sequence joins TRBV24-1 and TRBJ2-7, with TRBD1 as a possible D gene (6 bases). Germline V gene data show CDR1 as KGHDR and CDR2 as SFDVKD. Between the trimmed V and J ends, which lost 5 bases and 6 bases, there was a span of 13 bases. The CDR3 spans 13 residues. This chain's CDR3 is CATSGGHPLEQYF. As DNA, the CDR3 is TGTGCCACCAGTGGGGGACACCCCCTCGAGCAGTACTTC.

Comments on this clone: Other DNA sequences in this sample translate to the same CDR3. The rearrangement uses TRBV5-1 and TRBJ2-1, with 8 bases lining up with TRBD2. The CDR3 is 15 residues long. J lost 3 bases, V lost 0 bases, and 2 bases had no gene match. Germline V CDR1 and CDR2: SGHRS, YFSETQ. In nucleotides, the CDR3 is TGCGCCAGCAGCTTGGCGGGGGGGAACTACAATGAGCAGTTCTTC. It yields the protein CASSLAGGNYNEQFF.

The chain recombines TRBV29-1 with TRBJ2-3, with 8 bases identical to TRBD1. CDR3 length: 15 residues. Germline CDR1 and CDR2: SQVTM and ANQGSEA. V dropped 4 bases and J dropped 2; count of bases not matched to a gene: 8. The CDR3 DNA reads TGCAGCGTTGTCAGAGGACAGGGTTACACAGATACGCAGTATTTT. As protein: CSVVRGQGYTDTQYF.

Only one count was recorded for this clone. This chain uses TRBV9 with TRBJ2-7, with no clear D. V was clipped by 0 bases and J by 0 bases, with 7 bases between them. CDR1 SGDLS and CDR2 YYNGEE come from the germline V gene. The CDR3 is 14 residues long. The chain's CDR3 is CASSVDLSSYEQYF. The CDR3 DNA is TGTGCCAGCAGCGTAGACCTGAGCTCCTACGAGCAGTACTTC.

V gene TRBV4-1 combines with J gene TRBJ1-1; tentative D call: TRBD1 (6 bases). Germline V gene lookup returns CDR1 MGHRA and CDR2 YSYEKL. This CDR3 is 16 amino acids long. V was pared by 1 base and J by 1 base, with 13 bases between. This chain's CDR3 is CASSQVAGAKNTEAFF. CDR3 nucleotide sequence: TGCGCCAGCAGCCAAGTCGCGGGGGCTAAGAACACTGAAGCTTTCTTT.

The V call is TRBV7-9, the J call TRBJ1-4, with 9 nucleotides matching TRBD1. Per the germline V gene, CDR1 is SEHNR and CDR2 is FQNEAQ (reference sequence). The CDR3 spans 14 residues. Germline trimming cut 5 bases from V and 7 bases from J; bases unmatched to any gene: 5. CDR3: CASSEGQGLEKLFF. The CDR3 region has the DNA TGTGCCAGCAGCGAGGGACAGGGCCTTGAAAAACTGTTTTTT.

V and J are TRBV19 and TRBJ1-4; TRBD1 might be the D (6 bases). The germline CDR1 and CDR2 sequences are LNHDA and SQIVND (reference sequence). This CDR3 has 13 residues. With 3 bases removed from V and 8 bases from J, the gap between germline ends came to 10 bases. CDR3 loop: CASSIQGTEKLFF. The CDR3 DNA reads TGTGCCAGTAGTATCCAGGGGACCGAAAAACTGTTTTTT.

This clone showed up just once. The chain joins TRBV2 to TRBJ2-7; TRBD1 matches at 7 bases. Germline V gene data show CDR1 as SNHLY and CDR2 as FYNNEI. This CDR3 comprises 13 residues. V was pared by 4 bases and J by 3 bases, with 3 bases of the junction left unmatched. Here the CDR3 reads CASSVTGNYEQYF. For the CDR3, the DNA is TGTGCCAGCAGTGTGACAGGGAACTACGAGCAGTACTTC.

In its sample, this clone was seen a few times. The chain carries TRBV5-8 and TRBJ1-2, with TRBD1 matching over 8 bases. With V trimmed by 4 bases and J by 4 bases, 9 bases remained unmatched. The CDR3 runs to 15 residues. Germline CDR1 reads SGHTS; CDR2 reads YDEGEE. CDR3 in amino acids: CASSGRDRLVYGYTF. The CDR3 DNA follows: TGTGCCAGCAGCGGGCGGGACAGGCTCGTCTATGGCTACACCTTC.

The CDR3 DNA reads as TGTGCCAGCAGCTGGGGACACCAAGAAGCTTTCTTT. Its translation is CASSWGHQEAFF. V usage is TRBV7-9 and J usage is TRBJ1-1, with TRBD1 as a possible D gene (6 bases). Germline CDR1 is SEHNR and CDR2 is FQNEAQ (reference sequence). Trimming cost V 4 bases and J 8 bases, with 11 bases left between them. The CDR3 consists of 12 residues.

The V call is TRBV12-3 or TRBV12-4, the J call TRBJ1-6; D not resolved. V dropped 6 bases and J dropped 4 bases, with 7 bases sitting between them. The CDR3 is made up of 13 amino acids. The chain's CDR3 is CASRTEYNSPLHF. The CDR3 nucleotides read TGTGCCAGCAGGACGGAGTATAATTCACCCCTCCACTTT.

The rearrangement joins TRBV11-2 to TRBJ1-4; TRBD1 agrees at 7 bases. The CDR3 runs to 15 residues. The germline gives CDR1 SGHAT, CDR2 FQNNGV. V shed 5 bases, J shed 5 bases, and the junction held 8 bases outside the gene matches. The CDR3 loop is CASSLRQGENEKLFF. As DNA, the CDR3 is TGTGCCAGCAGCCTACGACAGGGAGAAAATGAAAAACTGTTTTTT.

V is TRBV5-6 and J is TRBJ1-1, with 7 bases matching TRBD1. The CDR3 extends over 14 amino acids. Germline V gene sequence: CDR1 SGHDT, CDR2 YYEEEE. V lost 4 bases to trimming and J lost 2 bases; unmatched junction nucleotides: 5. DNA for the CDR3: TGTGCCAGCAGCGTGGGACAGACAAACACTGAAGCTTTCTTT. This translates into CASSVGQTNTEAFF.

The rearrangement uses TRBV7-2 and TRBJ2-3, with 9 bases that match TRBD1. CDR3 length: 15 amino acids. With 4 bases clipped from V and 3 bases from J, the junction kept 5 bases outside the gene matches. Germline assignment: CDR1 SGHTA and CDR2 FQGNSA. DNA of the CDR3: TGTGCCAGCAGCTCCTCGGGACAGGGAACAGATACGCAGTATTTT. This gives the protein CASSSSGQGTDTQYF.

The chain links TRBV7-9 to TRBJ1-1, with TRBD1 matching over 11 bases. The germline V gene has CDR1 SEHNR and CDR2 FQNEAQ (reference sequence). There are 18 residues in the CDR3. V shed 6 bases and J 3 bases; nucleotides not matched to a gene: 15. CDR3 sequence: CASRFGVKDRGLYTEAFF. The CDR3 DNA reads TGTGCCAGCAGGTTTGGCGTAAAGGACAGGGGGCTGTACACTGAAGCTTTCTTT.